This TCR beta chain comes out of a study of blood T cells in healthy people across ages. J gave up 3 bases and V 3 bases, and 3 bases lay outside the gene matches. Germline V gene sequence: CDR1 DFQATT, CDR2 SNEGSKA (reference sequence). The CDR3 covers 15 residues. It was with a sample-barcoded 5' primer and a J-beta primer mix that a second PCR of about 6 to 12 cycles was run. TCRdb reprocessed the 5' RACE reads with MiXCR, giving one entry per CDR3 protein. The table has 790,000 or so distinct CDR3 sequences, 35% to 60% seen once. The TCR was taken from a man older than 75 in good health. This chain links TRBV20-1 with TRBJ2-1; 12 nucleotides agree with TRBD2. The sequenced sample consisted of blood. CDR3: CSARPTSGSYNEQFF. The CDR3 region has the DNA TGCAGTGCTAGGCCGACTAGCGGGAGCTACAATGAGCAGTTCTTC.